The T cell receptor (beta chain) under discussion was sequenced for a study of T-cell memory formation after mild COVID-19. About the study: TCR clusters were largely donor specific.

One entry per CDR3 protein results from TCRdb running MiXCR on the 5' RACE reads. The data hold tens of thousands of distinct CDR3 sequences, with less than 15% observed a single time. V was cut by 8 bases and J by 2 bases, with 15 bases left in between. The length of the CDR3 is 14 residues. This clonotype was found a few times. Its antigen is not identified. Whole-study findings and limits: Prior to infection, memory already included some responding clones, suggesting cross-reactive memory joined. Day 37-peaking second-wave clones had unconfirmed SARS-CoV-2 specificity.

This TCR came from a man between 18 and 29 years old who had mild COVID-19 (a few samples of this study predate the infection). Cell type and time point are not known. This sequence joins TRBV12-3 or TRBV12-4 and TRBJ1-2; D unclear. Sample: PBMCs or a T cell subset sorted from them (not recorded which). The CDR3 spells CASGWSLQNYGYTF. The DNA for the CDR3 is TGTGCCAGCGGCTGGTCACTCCAAAACTATGGCTACACCTTC.